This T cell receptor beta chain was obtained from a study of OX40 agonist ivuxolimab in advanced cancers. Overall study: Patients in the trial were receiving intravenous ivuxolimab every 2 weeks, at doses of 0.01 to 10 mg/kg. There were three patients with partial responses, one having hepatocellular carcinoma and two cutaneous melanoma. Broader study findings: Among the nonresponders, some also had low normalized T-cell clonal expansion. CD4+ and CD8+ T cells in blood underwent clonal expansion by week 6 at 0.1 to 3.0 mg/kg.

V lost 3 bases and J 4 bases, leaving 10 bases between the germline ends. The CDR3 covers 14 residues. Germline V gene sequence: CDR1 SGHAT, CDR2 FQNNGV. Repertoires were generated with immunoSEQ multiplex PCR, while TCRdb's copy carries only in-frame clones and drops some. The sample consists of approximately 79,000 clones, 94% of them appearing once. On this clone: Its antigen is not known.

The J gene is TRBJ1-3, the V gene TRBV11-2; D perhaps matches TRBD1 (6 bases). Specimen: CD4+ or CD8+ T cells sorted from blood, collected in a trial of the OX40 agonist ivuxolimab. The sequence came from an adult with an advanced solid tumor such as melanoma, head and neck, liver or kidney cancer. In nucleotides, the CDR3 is TGTGCCAGCAGCTTGACAGGCCTGGGAAACACCATATATTTT. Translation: CASSLTGLGNTIYF.